This paragraph reports one TCR beta chain. The data were taken from a study of cytomegalovirus exposure and HLA in healthy donors. As for the study in general: Out of 150 million to 200 million T cells, an earlier analysis found over 90 million unique TCR beta sequences in total.

This CDR3 is built from 13 residues. Use of 60 Vbeta and 13 Jbeta primers characterized the PCR. Only in-frame clones appear in the TCRdb table, and some are missing; sequencing was by immunoSEQ multiplex PCR. Seen here are tens of thousands of clones, about four fifths observed once, and the top ten hold 1.5% to 2%. The origin of this receptor is a man between 18 and 29 years old in good health and CMV-seronegative. Sequences were obtained from PBMCs. The chain links TRBV1 to TRBJ2-5; TRBD2 reflects the table's D call only, with no check against the DNA. TRBV1 has pseudogene status. The CDR3 DNA follows: TGCACCAGCAGTAGAGGGAGGAAAGAGACCCAGTACTTC. This sequence encodes CTSSRGRKETQYF.